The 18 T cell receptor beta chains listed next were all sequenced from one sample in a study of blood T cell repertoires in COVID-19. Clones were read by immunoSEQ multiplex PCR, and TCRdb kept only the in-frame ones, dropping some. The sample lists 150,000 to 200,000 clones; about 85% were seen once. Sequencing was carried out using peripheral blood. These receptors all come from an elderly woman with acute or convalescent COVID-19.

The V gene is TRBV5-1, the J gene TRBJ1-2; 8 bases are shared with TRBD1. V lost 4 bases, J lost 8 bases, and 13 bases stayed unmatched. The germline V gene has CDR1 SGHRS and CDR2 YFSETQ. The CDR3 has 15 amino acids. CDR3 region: CASSPRTGMGGGYTF. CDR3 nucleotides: TGCGCCAGCAGCCCACGGACAGGGATGGGTGGCGGCTACACCTTC.

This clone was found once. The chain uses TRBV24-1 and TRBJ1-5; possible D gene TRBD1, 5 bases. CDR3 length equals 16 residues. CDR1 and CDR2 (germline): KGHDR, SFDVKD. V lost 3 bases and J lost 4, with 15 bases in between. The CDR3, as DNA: TGTGCCACCAGTGATAGTTTCGGGGGGTATAATCAGCCCCAGCATTTT. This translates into CATSDSFGGYNQPQHF.

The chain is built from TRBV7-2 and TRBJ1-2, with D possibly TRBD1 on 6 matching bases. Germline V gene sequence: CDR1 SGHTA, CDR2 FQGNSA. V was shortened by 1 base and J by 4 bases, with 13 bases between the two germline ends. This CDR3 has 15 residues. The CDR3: CASSLGSGQTYGYTF. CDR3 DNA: TGTGCCAGCAGCTTAGGATCGGGACAAACCTATGGCTACACCTTC.

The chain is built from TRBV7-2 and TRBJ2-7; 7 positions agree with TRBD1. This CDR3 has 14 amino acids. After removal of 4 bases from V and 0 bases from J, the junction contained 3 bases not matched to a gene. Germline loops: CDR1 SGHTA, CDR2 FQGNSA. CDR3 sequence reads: CASSSGQLSYEQYF. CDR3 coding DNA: TGTGCCAGCAGCTCGGGACAGCTCTCCTACGAGCAGTACTTC.

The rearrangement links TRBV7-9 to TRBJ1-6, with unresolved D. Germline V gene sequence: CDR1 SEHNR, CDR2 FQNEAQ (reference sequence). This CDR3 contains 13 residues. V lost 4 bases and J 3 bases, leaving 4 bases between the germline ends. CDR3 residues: CASSSYYNSPLHF. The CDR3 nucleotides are TGTGCCAGCAGCTCGTACTATAATTCACCCCTCCACTTT. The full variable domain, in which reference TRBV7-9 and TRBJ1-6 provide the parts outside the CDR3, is DTGVSQNPRHKITKRGQNVTFRCDPISEHNRLYWYRQTLGQGPEFLTYFQNEAQLEKSRLLSDRFSAERPKGSFSTLEIQRTEQGDSAMYLCASSSYYNSPLHFGNGTRLTVT.

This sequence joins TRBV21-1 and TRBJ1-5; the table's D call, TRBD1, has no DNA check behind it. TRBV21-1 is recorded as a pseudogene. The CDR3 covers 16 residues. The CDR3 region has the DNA TGTGCCAGCAGCAAAGCGGACAGGGCTCTGGGTCAGCCCCAGCATTTT. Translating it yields CASSKADRALGQPQHF.

This chain's CDR3 is CASGTSGGLSTDTQYF. CDR3 bases: TGTGCCAGCGGTACTAGCGGGGGGCTTAGCACAGATACGCAGTATTTT. V gene TRBV21-1 combines with J gene TRBJ2-3; TRBD2 is the table's D call, not checked against the DNA. TRBV21-1 is a pseudogene. The CDR3 runs to 16 residues.

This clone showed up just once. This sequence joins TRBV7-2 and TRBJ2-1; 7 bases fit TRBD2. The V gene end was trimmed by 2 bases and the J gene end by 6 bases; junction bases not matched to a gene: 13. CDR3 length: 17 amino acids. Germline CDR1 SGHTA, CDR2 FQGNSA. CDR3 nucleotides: TGTGCCAGCAGCTTAACCTTGGGGGGGGAGAGGGGCAATGAGCAGTTCTTC. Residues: CASSLTLGGERGNEQFF.

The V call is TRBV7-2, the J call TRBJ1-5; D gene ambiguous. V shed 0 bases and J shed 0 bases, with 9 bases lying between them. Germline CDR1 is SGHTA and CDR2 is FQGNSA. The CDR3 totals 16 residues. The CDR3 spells CASSLAAGNSNQPQHF. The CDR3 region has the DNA TGTGCCAGCAGCTTAGCTGCGGGGAATAGCAATCAGCCCCAGCATTTT.

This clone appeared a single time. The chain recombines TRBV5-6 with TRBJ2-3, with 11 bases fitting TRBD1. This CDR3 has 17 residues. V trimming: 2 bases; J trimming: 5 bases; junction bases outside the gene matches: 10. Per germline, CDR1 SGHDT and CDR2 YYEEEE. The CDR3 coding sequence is TGTGCCAGCAGCTTAGATGGCCCCGGGACAGGGGGAGATACGCAGTATTTT. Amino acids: CASSLDGPGTGGDTQYF. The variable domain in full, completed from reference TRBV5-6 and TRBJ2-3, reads DAGVTQSPTHLIKTRGQQVTLRCSPKSGHDTVSWYQQALGQGPQFIFQYYEEEERQRGNFPDRFSGHQFPNYSSELNVNALLLGDSALYLCASSLDGPGTGGDTQYFGPGTRLTVL.

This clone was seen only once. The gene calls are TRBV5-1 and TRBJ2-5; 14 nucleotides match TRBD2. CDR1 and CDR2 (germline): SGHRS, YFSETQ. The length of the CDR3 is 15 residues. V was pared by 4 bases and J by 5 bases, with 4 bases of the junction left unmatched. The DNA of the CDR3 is TGCGCCAGCAGCAAGGGACTAGCGGGAGCGGAGACCCAGTACTTC. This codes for CASSKGLAGAETQYF. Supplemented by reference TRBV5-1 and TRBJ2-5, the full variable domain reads KAGVTQTPRYLIKTRGQQVTLSCSPISGHRSVSWYQQTPGQGLQFLFEYFSETQRNKGNFPGRFSGRQFSNSRSEMNVSTLELGDSALYLCASSKGLAGAETQYFGPGTRLLVL.

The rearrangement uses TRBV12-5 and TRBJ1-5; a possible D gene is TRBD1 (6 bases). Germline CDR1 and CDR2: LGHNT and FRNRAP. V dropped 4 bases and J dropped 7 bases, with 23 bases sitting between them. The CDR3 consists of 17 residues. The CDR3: CASGSKTSTYREQPQHF. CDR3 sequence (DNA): TGTGCTAGTGGTTCGAAAACATCAACCTACAGGGAGCAGCCCCAGCATTTT.

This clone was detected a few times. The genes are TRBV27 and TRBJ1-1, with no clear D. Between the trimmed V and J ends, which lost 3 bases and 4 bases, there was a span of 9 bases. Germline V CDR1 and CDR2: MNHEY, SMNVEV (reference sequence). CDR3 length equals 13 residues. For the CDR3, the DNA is TGTGCCAGCAGTTTCCGGGATTTCACTGAAGCTTTCTTT. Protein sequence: CASSFRDFTEAFF.

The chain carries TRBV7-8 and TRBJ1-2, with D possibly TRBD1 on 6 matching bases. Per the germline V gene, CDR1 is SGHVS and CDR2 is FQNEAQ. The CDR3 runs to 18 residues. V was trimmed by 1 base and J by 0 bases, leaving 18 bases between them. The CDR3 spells CASSLGGPAGLSNYGYTF. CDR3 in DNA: TGTGCCAGCAGCTTAGGGGGGCCGGCAGGGCTATCTAACTATGGCTACACCTTC.

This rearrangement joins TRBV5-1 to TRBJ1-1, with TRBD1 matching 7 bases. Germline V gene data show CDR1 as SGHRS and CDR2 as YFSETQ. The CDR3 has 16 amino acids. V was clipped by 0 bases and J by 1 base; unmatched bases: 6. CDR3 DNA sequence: TGCGCCAGCAGCTTGGCGCCAGGGGGTTCGAACACTGAAGCTTTCTTT. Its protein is CASSLAPGGSNTEAFF.

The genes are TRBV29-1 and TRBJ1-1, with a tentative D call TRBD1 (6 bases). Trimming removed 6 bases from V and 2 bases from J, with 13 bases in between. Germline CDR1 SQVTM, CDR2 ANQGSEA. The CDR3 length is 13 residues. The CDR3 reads CSVRQVYNTEAFF. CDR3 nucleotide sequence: TGCAGCGTCCGACAGGTATATAACACTGAAGCTTTCTTT.

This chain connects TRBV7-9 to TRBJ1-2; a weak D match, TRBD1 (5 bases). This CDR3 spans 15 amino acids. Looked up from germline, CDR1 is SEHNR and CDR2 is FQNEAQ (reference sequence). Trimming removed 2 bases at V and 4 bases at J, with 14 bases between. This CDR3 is CASSLSGGLGYGYTF. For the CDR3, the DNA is TGTGCCAGCAGCTTAAGCGGGGGTCTAGGCTATGGCTACACCTTC. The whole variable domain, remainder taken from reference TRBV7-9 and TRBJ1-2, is DTGVSQNPRHKITKRGQNVTFRCDPISEHNRLYWYRQTLGQGPEFLTYFQNEAQLEKSRLLSDRFSAERPKGSFSTLEIQRTEQGDSAMYLCASSLSGGLGYGYTFGSGTRLTVV.

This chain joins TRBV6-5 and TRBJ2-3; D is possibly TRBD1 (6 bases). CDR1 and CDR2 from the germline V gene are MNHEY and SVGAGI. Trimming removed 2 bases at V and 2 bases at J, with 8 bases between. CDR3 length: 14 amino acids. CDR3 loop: CASSYGGPTDTQYF. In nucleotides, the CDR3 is TGTGCCAGCAGTTACGGGGGCCCCACAGATACGCAGTATTTT.